Listed below are T cell receptor beta chains from one sample, sequenced in a study of beta chain features in type 1 diabetes. TCRdb's copy holds only in-frame clones and misses some; the assay was immunoSEQ multiplex PCR. The sample has tens of thousands of clones; 30% to 35% are singletons. The source material was stem cell memory CD4+ T cells from blood. These receptors all come from a woman in her late teens or twenties in good health. Each CDR3 is given with its conserved first and last residue. D genes are given only for firm matches. Size values are once, few and many counts, or a class for expanded clones, and some rows have none.

V gene,clone size,D gene,J gene,CDR3 protein,CDR3 DNA
TRBV19,NA,NA,TRBJ2-7,CASSPQGTEQHF,TGTGCCAGTAGTCCACAGGGTACCGAGCAGCACTTC
TRBV7-2,few,TRBD2,TRBJ2-1,CASRPGRAGGYNEQFF,TGTGCCAGCAGACCCGGTAGGGCGGGGGGTTACAATGAGCAGTTCTTC
TRBV10-3,few,NA,TRBJ2-7,CATTGQLSYEQYF,TGTGCCACGACTGGACAGCTTAGCTACGAGCAGTACTTC
TRBV7-8,NA,TRBD1,TRBJ1-1,CASSLPRGTGFRNTEAFF,TGTGCCAGCAGCTTGCCCAGGGGGACAGGGTTCAGGAACACTGAAGCTTTCTTT
TRBV13,few,TRBD1,TRBJ2-7,CASSSRDRNYEQYF,TGTGCCAGCAGCTCCCGGGACAGGAACTACGAGCAGTACTTC
TRBV6-6,NA,TRBD2,TRBJ2-1,CASIPAGGGNEQFF,TGTGCCAGCATTCCCGCGGGGGGTGGAAATGAGCAGTTCTTC
TRBV5-1,few,TRBD2,TRBJ2-3,CASSLLTSGAGDTQYF,TGCGCCAGCAGCTTGTTAACTAGCGGGGCCGGAGATACGCAGTATTTT
TRBV7-8,NA,TRBD1,TRBJ1-5,CASSPMTGPQPQHF,TGTGCCAGCAGCCCCATGACAGGGCCCCAGCCCCAGCATTTT
TRBV7-2,NA,NA,TRBJ2-7,CASSLSSSYEQYF,TGTGCCAGCAGCTTATCTAGCTCGTACGAGCAGTACTTC
TRBV18,few,NA,TRBJ1-1,CASSPARDTEAFF,TGTGCCAGCTCACCGGCCAGGGACACTGAAGCTTTCTTT
TRBV4-2,few,TRBD2,TRBJ2-5,CASSQGGLAGGETQYF,TGTGCCAGCAGCCAAGGGGGCCTAGCGGGGGGAGAGACCCAGTACTTC
TRBV4-3,few,TRBD1,TRBJ1-1,CASSQEGTATEAFF,TGCGCCAGCAGCCAAGAGGGGACAGCCACTGAAGCTTTCTTT
TRBV4-2,NA,NA,TRBJ1-4,CASSQYSGTSGNNEKLFF,TGTGCCAGCAGCCAATACTCCGGGACATCGGGCAATAATGAAAAACTGTTTTTT
TRBV9,once,TRBD2,TRBJ2-2,CASSATIAGGQEELFF,TGTGCCAGCAGCGCCACAATAGCGGGGGGGCAGGAGGAGCTGTTTTTT
TRBV19,NA,NA,TRBJ1-5,CASSPHMGRDQPQHF,TGTGCCAGTAGTCCCCATATGGGCCGCGATCAGCCCCAGCATTTT
TRBV5-1,NA,NA,TRBJ2-5,CASSLEGRETQYF,TGCGCCAGCAGCTTGGAAGGGAGAGAGACCCAGTACTTC
TRBV5-1,NA,NA,TRBJ2-7,CASSLRGRAYEQYF,TGCGCCAGCAGCTTGCGGGGTCGGGCCTACGAGCAGTACTTC
TRBV25-1,NA,NA,TRBJ2-7,CASSPAAGTLSSYEQYF,TGTGCCAGCAGTCCCGCGGCGGGGACCCTCAGCTCCTACGAGCAGTACTTC
TRBV11-2,many,NA,TRBJ2-3,CASSHTDTQYF,TGTGCCAGCAGTCACACAGATACGCAGTATTTT
TRBV25-1,NA,NA,TRBJ1-2,CASSREDYGYTF,TGTGCCAGCAGTAGAGAGGACTATGGCTACACCTTC
TRBV7-2,NA,TRBD2,TRBJ2-1,CASSISGVSDNEQFF,TGTGCCAGCAGCATCAGCGGGGTCTCAGACAATGAGCAGTTCTTC
TRBV2,few,TRBD2,TRBJ2-1,CASSLADSYNEQFF,TGTGCCAGCAGTCTAGCGGACTCCTACAATGAGCAGTTCTTC
TRBV5-1,NA,TRBD1,TRBJ2-5,CASSGGQGQETQYF,TGCGCCAGCAGCGGTGGACAGGGGCAAGAGACCCAGTACTTC
TRBV6-5,NA,NA,TRBJ1-4,CASSYGGGREKLFF,TGTGCCAGCAGTTACGGGGGGGGTCGCGAAAAACTGTTTTTT
TRBV5-1,NA,NA,TRBJ1-1,CASSLAEVVNTEAFF,TGCGCCAGCAGCTTGGCCGAGGTTGTAAACACTGAAGCTTTCTTT
TRBV5-1,NA,NA,TRBJ2-3,CASSPVTGTDTQYF,TGCGCCAGCAGCCCGGTGACTGGCACAGATACGCAGTATTTT
TRBV4-3,few,TRBD2,TRBJ2-3,CASSQSAPAGLADTQYF,TGCGCCAGCAGCCAAAGTGCCCCAGCGGGGCTCGCAGATACGCAGTATTTT
TRBV7-2,NA,NA,TRBJ2-3,CASSLVAGSSTDTQYF,TGTGCCAGCAGCTTAGTTGCAGGGTCTAGCACAGATACGCAGTATTTT
TRBV11-2,NA,TRBD2,TRBJ2-3,CASSPLAGGTDTQYF,TGTGCCAGCAGCCCTCTAGCGGGGGGCACAGATACGCAGTATTTT
TRBV5-1,few,NA,TRBJ2-3,CASSLLSTDTQYF,TGCGCCAGCAGCTTGTTGTCGACAGATACGCAGTATTTT
TRBV4-1,NA,NA,TRBJ1-1,CASSRVDSLGTEAFF,TGCGCCAGCAGCCGGGTGGACAGCCTTGGGACTGAAGCTTTCTTT
TRBV11-2,NA,NA,TRBJ2-1,CASSLRVGGWNEQFF,TGTGCCAGCAGCCTCCGGGTTGGGGGGTGGAATGAGCAGTTCTTC
TRBV5-8,few,NA,TRBJ2-5,CASSLGSGAVGETQYF,TGTGCCAGCAGCTTGGGTTCTGGGGCGGTCGGCGAGACCCAGTACTTC